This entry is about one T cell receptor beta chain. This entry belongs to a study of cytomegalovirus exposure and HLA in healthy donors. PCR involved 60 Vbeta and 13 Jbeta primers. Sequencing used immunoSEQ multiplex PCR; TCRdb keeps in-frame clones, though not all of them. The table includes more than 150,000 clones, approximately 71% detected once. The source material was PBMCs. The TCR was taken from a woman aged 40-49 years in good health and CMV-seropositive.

CDR3 DNA: TGTGCCAGCAGTCAACCCCGAAGACTAGCGGGAGAACTGTCAGATACGCAGTATTTT. The encoded protein is CASSQPRRLAGELSDTQYF. The chain has TRBV9 and TRBJ2-3; the match to TRBD2 covers 12 bases. The CDR3 sequence is 19 residues long. V shed 5 bases and J 4 bases; nucleotides not matched to a gene: 17. CDR1 is SGDLS and CDR2 is YYNGEE in the germline V gene.